Each of the 11 T cell receptor beta chains below was sequenced from the same sample in a study of blood T cell repertoires in COVID-19. Sequenced by immunoSEQ multiplex PCR; TCRdb stores in-frame clones only, minus some. Of more than 250,000 clones detected, about 87% appear once; the ten largest clones hold around 9.2%. Sequences were obtained from peripheral blood. These TCRs come from a human donor in a cohort sampled during active COVID-19.

The V and J genes are TRBV2 and TRBJ2-7, with a tentative D call TRBD2 (6 bases). CDR1 SNHLY and CDR2 FYNNEI come from the germline V gene. The CDR3 is 13 amino acids. Trimming took off 6 bases at V and 2 bases at J, with 11 bases between the two ends. CDR3 loop: CASRGGRPYEQYF. The CDR3 nucleotides read TGTGCCAGCAGGGGGGGTAGACCCTACGAGCAGTACTTC.

The chain recombines TRBV20-1 with TRBJ2-7; D gene unclear. The CDR3 runs 11 residues. Trimming left V 4 bases short and J 7 bases short, with 11 bases between. Germline CDR1 is DFQATT and CDR2 is SNEGSKA (reference sequence). CDR3 sequence (DNA): TGCAGTGCTACCCCCCTGGCAGAGCAGTACTTC. As protein: CSATPLAEQYF.

This clone was observed a handful of times. This sequence joins TRBV6-5 and TRBJ1-1; no definite D call. Germline V gene sequence: CDR1 MNHEY, CDR2 SVGAGI. The germline V and J ends were trimmed by 7 bases and 4 bases, with 16 bases remaining between them. The CDR3 is 14 amino acids. The DNA of the CDR3 is TGTGCCAGCACCTTAGACTTTTACGGCACTGAAGCTTTCTTT. It specifies CASTLDFYGTEAFF.

About this clone: Other DNA sequences in the same sample also yield this CDR3. The CDR3 here is CASTRDFSSYEQYF. For the CDR3, the DNA is TGTGCCAGCACCAGGGACTTCTCCTCCTACGAGCAGTACTTC. This chain links TRBV6-5 with TRBJ2-7, with TRBD2 as a possible D gene (6 bases). The CDR3 runs 14 residues. Per the germline V gene, CDR1 is MNHEY and CDR2 is SVGAGI. Trimming took 7 bases from V and 0 from J, leaving 13 bases between them.

DNA for the CDR3: TGTGCCCGAACCAGGACAGGGCGTTCACCCCTCCACTTT. Protein: CARTRTGRSPLHF. The V gene is TRBV5-3, the J gene TRBJ1-6; the match to TRBD1 covers 8 bases. TRBV5-3 is sorted into the ORF group, with uncertain function. This CDR3 has 13 amino acids. The V segment lost 10 bases and the J segment 9 bases; nucleotides outside the gene matches: 9.

In its sample, this clone was seen once. The chain links TRBV3-1 (or the pseudogene TRBV3-2) to TRBJ1-2; D gene uncertain. The V gene lost 0 bases and the J gene lost 3 bases, with 11 bases spanning the gap. This CDR3 spans 15 amino acids. CDR1 is LGHDT, CDR2 YNNKEL, per germline (reference sequence). In DNA form, the CDR3 reads TGTGCCAGCAGCCAAGAGGTAGCCCCCTACTATGGCTACACCTTC. Protein: CASSQEVAPYYGYTF.

This clone was seen only once. This chain connects TRBV5-6 to TRBJ1-1; perhaps TRBD1 as D (5 bases). The CDR3 extends over 12 amino acids. CDR1 is SGHDT and CDR2 is YYEEEE in the germline V gene. Trimming pared 4 bases from V and 5 bases from J, leaving 9 bases between. The CDR3 nucleotides are TGTGCCAGCAGCGGCGGGGGGACTGAAGCTTTCTTT. It codes for CASSGGGTEAFF. The full variable domain, with the rest looked up from reference TRBV5-6 and TRBJ1-1, is DAGVTQSPTHLIKTRGQQVTLRCSPKSGHDTVSWYQQALGQGPQFIFQYYEEEERQRGNFPDRFSGHQFPNYSSELNVNALLLGDSALYLCASSGGGTEAFFGQGTRLTVV.

This clone was recorded once. This chain uses TRBV11-2 with TRBJ2-7; 7 bases line up with TRBD2. This CDR3 spans 14 amino acids. The V and J ends lost 1 base and 2 bases, in that order; junction bases with no gene match: 2. CDR1 and CDR2 from the germline V gene are SGHAT and FQNNGV. The CDR3 region has the DNA TGTGCCAGCAGCTTAGTCGGGGGGACCTACGAGCAGTACTTC. Protein: CASSLVGGTYEQYF.

V gene TRBV6-1 combines with J gene TRBJ2-3, with D possibly being TRBD1 (6 bases). Per germline, CDR1 MNHNS and CDR2 SASEGT. CDR3 length: 15 residues. Trimming pared 3 bases from V and 5 bases from J, leaving 15 bases between. The DNA of the CDR3 is TGTGCCAGCAGTGACAGAGGGGGTTGGTTAGATACGCAGTATTTT. It yields the protein CASSDRGGWLDTQYF.

CDR3 DNA: TGTGCCAGCAGCGTAGAACCGTCTTCGGTTACCACAGATACGCAGTATTTT. It translates to CASSVEPSSVTTDTQYF. The V gene is TRBV9, the J gene TRBJ2-3; D uncertain. Germline V gene lookup returns CDR1 SGDLS and CDR2 YYNGEE. The ends were cut back, 0 bases at V and 2 bases at J, with 16 bases in the middle. The CDR3 length is 17 residues.

The chain has TRBV9 and TRBJ1-6; D perhaps matches TRBD1 (6 bases). The ends were cut back, 4 bases at V and 4 bases at J, with 12 bases in the middle. The CDR3 extends over 15 amino acids. CDR1 SGDLS and CDR2 YYNGEE come from the germline V gene. Here the CDR3 reads CASSPLGGYNSPLHF. The CDR3 DNA is TGTGCCAGCAGCCCCTTAGGGGGTTATAATTCACCCCTCCACTTT.